This passage covers 4 T cell receptor beta chains from one sample sequenced in a study of response to subunit inactivated influenza vaccine. TCRdb processed the RT-PCR reads anew with MiXCR; each CDR3 protein has one entry. The data hold roughly 290,000 distinct CDR3 sequences, with less than 25% observed a single time. Sequenced material: PBMCs from blood, taken less than 22 months after vaccination. These TCRs come from a man aged 45 to 70 who received an inactivated influenza vaccine.

This clonotype occurred a few times. The genes are TRBV7-9 and TRBJ1-1; TRBD1 matches at 7 bases. The J segment lost 3 bases and the V segment lost 0 bases, leaving 7 bases of the junction unmatched. This CDR3 is 16 amino acids long. CDR1 is SEHNR, CDR2 FQNEAQ, per germline (reference sequence). CDR3 residues: CASSLASWDRHTEAFF. DNA for the CDR3: TGTGCCAGCAGCTTAGCTTCGTGGGACAGACACACTGAAGCTTTCTTT.

The sample holds a few counts of this clonotype. The chain combines TRBV4-3 with TRBJ1-2; possibly TRBD1 for D (6 bases). The CDR3 has 16 amino acids. Germline values: CDR1 LGHNA, CDR2 YSLEER. Trimming stripped 0 bases from V and 5 bases from J, with 16 bases between. CDR3 amino acids: CASSQDNSRGAYGYTF. For the CDR3, the DNA is TGCGCCAGCAGCCAAGATAACTCCAGGGGCGCGTATGGCTACACCTTC.

The gene calls are TRBV10-3 and TRBJ2-7, with 13 bases identical to TRBD2. CDR1 and CDR2 (germline): ENHRY, SYGVKD. The CDR3 has 15 amino acids. Trimming removed 4 bases from V and 4 bases from J; junction bases left unmatched: 4. The CDR3 region has the DNA TGTGCCATCAGTGGGACTAGCGGGAGAAGTTACGAGCAGTACTTC. This gives the protein CAISGTSGRSYEQYF.

The chain employs TRBV5-4 and TRBJ1-1; TRBD1 matches at 7 bases. This CDR3 spans 14 amino acids. V trimming: 3 bases; J trimming: 5 bases; junction bases outside the gene matches: 7. Germline V gene lookup returns CDR1 SGHNT and CDR2 YYREEE (reference sequence). This chain's CDR3 is CASSSPGQVTEAFF. The CDR3 region has the DNA TGTGCCAGCAGCTCCCCTGGACAGGTTACTGAAGCTTTCTTT. Together with reference TRBV5-4 and TRBJ1-1, the CDR3 gives the full variable domain: ETGVTQSPTHLIKTRGQQVTLRCSSQSGHNTVSWYQQALGQGPQFIFQYYREEENGRGNFPPRFSGLQFPNYSSELNVNALELDDSALYLCASSSPGQVTEAFFGQGTRLTVV.